What follows is one T cell receptor beta chain and its context. Its specificity is not known. The assay was immunoSEQ multiplex PCR, and TCRdb's table has in-frame clones only and misses some. The sample records tens of thousands of clones, more than 70% being singletons. CDR3 length equals 17 residues. Trimming left V 1 base short and J 0 bases short, with 13 bases between. The germline CDR1 and CDR2 sequences are SGHVS and FNYEAQ. These data come from a study of graft-versus-host responses after intestinal transplantation. Study outcomes and limitations: Where graft-donor T cell macrochimerism was present, patients had high graft-versus-host to host-versus-graft clonal ratios in allografts. Maximum circulating GvH clone levels tracked with early post-transplant HvG decreases.

The V gene is TRBV7-6, the J gene TRBJ2-1; D unclear. This clonotype was sampled from a human donor who received an intestinal transplant. This material consisted of unstimulated CD8+ T cells sorted from spleen or lymph node cells, taken before intestinal transplant. The CDR3 DNA reads as TGTGCCAGCAGCTTAGTTTTGGTCTCTAGCTCCTACAATGAGCAGTTCTTC. It is translated as CASSLVLVSSSYNEQFF.